This section outlines one T cell receptor (beta chain) sequence together with its context. Its antigen is still unknown. This specimen comes from a study of Tregs in tolerant kidney transplant recipients. Overall study findings and caveats: Changing PCR primers prevented nucleotide comparison between some patients' samples.

The nonmyeloablative bone marrow transplants came from related graft donors, with transient mixed chimerism. The V end lost 0 bases, the J end lost 4 bases, and 11 bases lay between the germline ends. From germline, CDR1 is SGDLS and CDR2 YYNGEE. The CDR3 spans 15 residues. The assay was immunoSEQ multiplex PCR, and TCRdb's table has in-frame clones only and misses some. The table lists about 81,000 clones, roughly nine tenths of them singletons. The V call is TRBV9, the J call TRBJ2-1, with a possible D match to TRBD1 (5 bases). This clonotype was sampled from a human patient who received a combined kidney and bone marrow transplant. Some T cells may possibly be graft donor cells. This specimen consisted of CD4+ T cells from blood (PBMCs), obtained 24 months after the transplant. The CDR3 loop is CASSVEGARYNEQFF. The DNA for the CDR3 is TGTGCCAGCAGCGTAGAAGGGGCGCGTTACAATGAGCAGTTCTTC. The full variable domain, with the rest looked up from reference TRBV9 and TRBJ2-1, is DSGVTQTPKHLITATGQRVTLRCSPRSGDLSVYWYQQSLDQGLQFLIQYYNGEERAKGNILERFSAQQFPDLHSELNLSSLELGDSALYFCASSVEGARYNEQFFGPGTRLTVL.